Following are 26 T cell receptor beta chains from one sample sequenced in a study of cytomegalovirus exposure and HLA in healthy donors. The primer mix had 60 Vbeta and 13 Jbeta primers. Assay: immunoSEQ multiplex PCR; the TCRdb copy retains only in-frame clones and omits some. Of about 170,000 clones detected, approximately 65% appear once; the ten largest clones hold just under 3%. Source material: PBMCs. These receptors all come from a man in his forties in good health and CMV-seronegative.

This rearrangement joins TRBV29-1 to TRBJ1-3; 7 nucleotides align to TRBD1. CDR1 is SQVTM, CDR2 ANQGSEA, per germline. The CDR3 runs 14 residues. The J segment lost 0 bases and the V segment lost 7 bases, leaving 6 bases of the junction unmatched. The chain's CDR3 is CSALGQNSGNTIYF. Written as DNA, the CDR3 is TGCAGCGCTTTGGGACAGAACTCTGGAAACACCATATATTTT.

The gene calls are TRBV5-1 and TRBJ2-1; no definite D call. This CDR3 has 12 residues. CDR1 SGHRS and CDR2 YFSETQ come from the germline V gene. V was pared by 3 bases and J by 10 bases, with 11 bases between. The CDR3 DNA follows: TGCGCCAGCAGCTCACCCCCCGGGGAGCAGTTCTTC. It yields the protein CASSSPPGEQFF.

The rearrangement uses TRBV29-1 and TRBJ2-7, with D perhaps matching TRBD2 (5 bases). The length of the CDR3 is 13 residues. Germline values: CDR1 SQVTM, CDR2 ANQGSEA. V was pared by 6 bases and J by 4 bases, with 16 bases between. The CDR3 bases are TGCAGCGTGGGAGACACTCGGTCGTACGAGCAGTACTTC. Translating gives CSVGDTRSYEQYF.

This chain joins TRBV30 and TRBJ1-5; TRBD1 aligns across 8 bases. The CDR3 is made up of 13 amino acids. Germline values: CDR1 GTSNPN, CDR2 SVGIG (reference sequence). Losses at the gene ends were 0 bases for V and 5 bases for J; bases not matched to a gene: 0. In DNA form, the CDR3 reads TGTGCCTGGAGTGTGACAGGGGATCAGCCCCAGCATTTT. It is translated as CAWSVTGDQPQHF. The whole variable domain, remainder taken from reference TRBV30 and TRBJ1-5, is SQTIHQWPATLVQPVGSPLSLECTVEGTSNPNLYWYRQAAGRGLQLLFYSVGIGQISSEVPQNLSASRPQDRQFILSSKKLLLSDSGFYLCAWSVTGDQPQHFGDGTRLSIL.

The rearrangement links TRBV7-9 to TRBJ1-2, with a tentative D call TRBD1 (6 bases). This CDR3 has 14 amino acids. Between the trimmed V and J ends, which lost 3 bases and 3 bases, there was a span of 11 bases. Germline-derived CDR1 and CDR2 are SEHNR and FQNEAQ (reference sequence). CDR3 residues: CASSFAGADYGYTF. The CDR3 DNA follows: TGTGCCAGCAGCTTCGCAGGGGCGGACTATGGCTACACCTTC.

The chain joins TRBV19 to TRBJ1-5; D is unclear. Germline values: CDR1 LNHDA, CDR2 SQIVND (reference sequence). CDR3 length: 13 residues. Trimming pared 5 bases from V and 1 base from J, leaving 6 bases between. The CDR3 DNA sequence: TGTGCCAGTAGTCGCGAGAGCAATCAGCCCCAGCATTTT. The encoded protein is CASSRESNQPQHF.

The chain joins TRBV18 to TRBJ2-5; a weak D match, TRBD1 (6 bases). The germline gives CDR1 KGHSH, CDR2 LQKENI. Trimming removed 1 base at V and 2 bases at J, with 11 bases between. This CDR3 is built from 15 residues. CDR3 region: CASSPLSGTQETQYF. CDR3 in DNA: TGTGCCAGCTCACCACTCTCCGGGACACAAGAGACCCAGTACTTC.

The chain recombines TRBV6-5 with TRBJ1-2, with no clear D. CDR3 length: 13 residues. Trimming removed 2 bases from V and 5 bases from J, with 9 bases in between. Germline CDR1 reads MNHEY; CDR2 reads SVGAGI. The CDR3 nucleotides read TGTGCCAGCAGTTACGAGGGTCGGTATGGCTACACCTTC. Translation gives CASSYEGRYGYTF.

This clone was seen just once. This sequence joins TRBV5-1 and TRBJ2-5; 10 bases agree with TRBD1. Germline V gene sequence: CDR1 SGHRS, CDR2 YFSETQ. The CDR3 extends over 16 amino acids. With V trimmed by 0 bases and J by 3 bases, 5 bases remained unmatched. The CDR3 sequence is CASSLEGTGAKETQYF. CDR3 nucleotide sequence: TGCGCCAGCAGCTTGGAAGGGACAGGGGCGAAAGAGACCCAGTACTTC.

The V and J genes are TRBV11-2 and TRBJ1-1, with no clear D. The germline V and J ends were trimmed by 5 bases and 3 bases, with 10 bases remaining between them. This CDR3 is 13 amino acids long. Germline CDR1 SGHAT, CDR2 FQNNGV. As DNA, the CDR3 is TGTGCCAGCAGCCTTCGGTACGACACTGAAGCTTTCTTT. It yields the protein CASSLRYDTEAFF.

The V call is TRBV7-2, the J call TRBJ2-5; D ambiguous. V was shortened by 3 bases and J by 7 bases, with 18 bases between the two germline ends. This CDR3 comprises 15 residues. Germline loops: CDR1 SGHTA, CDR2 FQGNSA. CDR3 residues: CASSLFSSSRGTQYF. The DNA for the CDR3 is TGTGCCAGCAGCTTGTTCAGCTCGTCCCGCGGGACCCAGTACTTC.

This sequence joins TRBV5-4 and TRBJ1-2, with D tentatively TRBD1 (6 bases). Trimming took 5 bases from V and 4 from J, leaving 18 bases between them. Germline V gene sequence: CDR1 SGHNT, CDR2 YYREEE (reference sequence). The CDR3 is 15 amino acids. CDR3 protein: CASRRTAINFYGYTF. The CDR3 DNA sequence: TGTGCCAGCAGGCGGACAGCGATCAACTTCTATGGCTACACCTTC. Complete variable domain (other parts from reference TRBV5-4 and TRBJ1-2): ETGVTQSPTHLIKTRGQQVTLRCSSQSGHNTVSWYQQALGQGPQFIFQYYREEENGRGNFPPRFSGLQFPNYSSELNVNALELDDSALYLCASRRTAINFYGYTFGSGTRLTVV.

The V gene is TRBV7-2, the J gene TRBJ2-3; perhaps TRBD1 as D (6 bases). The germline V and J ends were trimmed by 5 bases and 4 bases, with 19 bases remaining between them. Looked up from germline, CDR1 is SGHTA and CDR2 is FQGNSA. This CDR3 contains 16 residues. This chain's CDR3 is CASSLGTGSFADTQYF. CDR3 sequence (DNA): TGTGCCAGCAGCCTAGGCACAGGGAGCTTTGCAGATACGCAGTATTTT.

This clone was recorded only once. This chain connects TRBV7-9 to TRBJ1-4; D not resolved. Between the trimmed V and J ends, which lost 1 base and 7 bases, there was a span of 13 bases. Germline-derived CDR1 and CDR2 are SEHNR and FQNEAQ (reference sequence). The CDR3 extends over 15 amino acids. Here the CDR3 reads CASSLEGASFEKLFF. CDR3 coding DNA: TGTGCCAGCAGCTTAGAAGGAGCGAGTTTTGAAAAACTGTTTTTT.

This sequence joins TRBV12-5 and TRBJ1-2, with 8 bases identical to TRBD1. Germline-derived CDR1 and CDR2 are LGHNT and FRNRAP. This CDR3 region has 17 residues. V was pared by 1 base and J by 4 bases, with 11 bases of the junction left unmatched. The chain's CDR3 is CASGLALRDRFGYGYTF. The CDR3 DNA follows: TGTGCTAGTGGTTTGGCGTTAAGGGACAGGTTTGGCTATGGCTACACCTTC.

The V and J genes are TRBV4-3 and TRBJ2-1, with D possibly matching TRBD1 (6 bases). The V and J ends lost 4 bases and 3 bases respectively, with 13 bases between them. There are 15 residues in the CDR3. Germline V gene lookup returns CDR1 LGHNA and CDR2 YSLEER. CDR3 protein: CASSPDRIRYNEQFF. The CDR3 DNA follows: TGCGCCAGCAGCCCTGACAGGATCCGCTACAATGAGCAGTTCTTC.

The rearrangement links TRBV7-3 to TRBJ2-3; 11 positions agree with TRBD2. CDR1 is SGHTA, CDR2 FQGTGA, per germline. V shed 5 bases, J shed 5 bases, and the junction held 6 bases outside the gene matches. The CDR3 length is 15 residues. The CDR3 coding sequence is TGTGCCAGCAGCGTATCCGGGACTAGCGGAGATACGCAGTATTTT. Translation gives CASSVSGTSGDTQYF.

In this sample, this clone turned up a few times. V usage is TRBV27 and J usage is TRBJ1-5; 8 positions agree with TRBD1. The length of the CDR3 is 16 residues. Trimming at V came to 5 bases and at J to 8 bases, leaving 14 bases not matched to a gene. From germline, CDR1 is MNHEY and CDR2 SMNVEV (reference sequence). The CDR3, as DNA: TGTGCCAGCAGTCCGCGGACAGGGTTGGGCGGAGAGCCCCAGCATTTT. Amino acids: CASSPRTGLGGEPQHF.

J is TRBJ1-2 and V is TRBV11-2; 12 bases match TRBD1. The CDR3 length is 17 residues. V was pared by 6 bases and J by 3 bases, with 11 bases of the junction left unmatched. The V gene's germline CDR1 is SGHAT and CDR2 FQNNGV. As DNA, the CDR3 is TGTGCCAGCAGAGCCGGGACAGGGGGCGGAGTGGACTATGGCTACACCTTC. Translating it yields CASRAGTGGGVDYGYTF.

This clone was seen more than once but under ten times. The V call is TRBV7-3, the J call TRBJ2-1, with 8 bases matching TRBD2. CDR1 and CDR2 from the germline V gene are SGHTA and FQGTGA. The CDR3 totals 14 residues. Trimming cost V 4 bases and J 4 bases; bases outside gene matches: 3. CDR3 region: CASSSSGGYNEQFF. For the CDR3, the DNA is TGTGCCAGCAGCTCCTCGGGGGGGTACAATGAGCAGTTCTTC.

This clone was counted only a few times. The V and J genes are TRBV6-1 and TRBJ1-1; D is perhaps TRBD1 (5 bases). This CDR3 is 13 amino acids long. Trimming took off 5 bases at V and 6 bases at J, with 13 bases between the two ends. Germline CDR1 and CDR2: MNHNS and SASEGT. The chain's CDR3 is CASSHSGIPEAFF. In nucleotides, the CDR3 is TGTGCCAGCAGTCATTCAGGGATCCCTGAAGCTTTCTTT.

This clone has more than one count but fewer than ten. CDR3 in amino acids: CAWSVDPGYRYGYTF. The CDR3 DNA is TGTGCCTGGAGTGTAGACCCAGGGTATCGGTATGGCTACACCTTC. The chain carries TRBV30 and TRBJ1-2, with D possibly matching TRBD1 (5 bases). CDR3 length equals 15 residues. Germline assignment: CDR1 GTSNPN and CDR2 SVGIG (reference sequence). Trimming cost V 0 bases and J 5 bases, with 16 bases left between them.

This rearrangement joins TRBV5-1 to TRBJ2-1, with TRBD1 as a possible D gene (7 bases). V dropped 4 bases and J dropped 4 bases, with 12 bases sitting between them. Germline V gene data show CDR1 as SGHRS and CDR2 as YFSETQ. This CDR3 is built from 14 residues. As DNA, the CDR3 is TGCGCCAGCAGCGGTGCAGGGGGGTACAATGAGCAGTTCTTC. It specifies CASSGAGGYNEQFF.

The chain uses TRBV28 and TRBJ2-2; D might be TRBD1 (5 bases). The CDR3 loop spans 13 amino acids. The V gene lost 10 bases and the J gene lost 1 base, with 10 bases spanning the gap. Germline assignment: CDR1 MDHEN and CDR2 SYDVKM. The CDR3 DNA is TGTGCCACCGTAAGGGGGAACACCGGGGAGCTGTTTTTT. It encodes CATVRGNTGELFF.

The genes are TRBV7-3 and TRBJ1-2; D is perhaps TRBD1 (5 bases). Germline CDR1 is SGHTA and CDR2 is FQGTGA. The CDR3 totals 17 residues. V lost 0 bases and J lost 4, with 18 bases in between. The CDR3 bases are TGTGCCAGCAGCTTAACGGGCGTAACAGGCGCCACCTATGGCTACACCTTC. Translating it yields CASSLTGVTGATYGYTF.

The CDR3 bases are TGCGCCAGCAGCCAAGGCGCGACAGGGTTGGGAAACACCATATATTTT. This gives the protein CASSQGATGLGNTIYF. The chain employs TRBV4-1 and TRBJ1-3; 7 nucleotides line up with TRBD1. The CDR3 totals 16 residues. The germline CDR1 and CDR2 sequences are MGHRA and YSYEKL. With V trimmed by 1 base and J by 4 bases, 7 bases remained unmatched.